This T cell receptor beta chain is from a study of early T cells in non-severe SARS-CoV-2 infection. Study overall: The authors sequenced bulk RNA from unsorted whole blood, leaving chains unpaired. General study results and limits: VDJdb matches were skewed toward anti-spike CD8 T cell responses.

MiXCR, applied by TCRdb to the 5' RACE reads, yields one record per CDR3 protein. The sample consists of under 60,000 distinct CDR3 sequences, 8% to 10% of them appearing once. Germline trimming cut 5 bases from V and 4 bases from J; bases unmatched to any gene: 10. CDR3 size: 16 residues. This clonotype came up a few times. The antigen is not known. The TCR sequence derives from an adult who was a healthcare worker with PCR-confirmed SARS-CoV-2 infection or an uninfected control (not recorded which). The sequenced sample consisted of whole blood. The chain uses TRBV12-3 or TRBV12-4 and TRBJ2-2; 7 bases align to TRBD1. The CDR3 bases are TGTGCCAGCAGTCCCCGACCGACAGGGACCACCGGGGAGCTGTTTTTT. Its translation: CASSPRPTGTTGELFF.